Listed below are T cell receptor beta chains from one sample, sequenced in a study of PD-1 blockade in mismatch repair-deficient tumors. Profiled with immunoSEQ multiplex PCR; TCRdb holds only in-frame clones, not every one. The sample holds over 75,000 clones, 81% seen once. This specimen was peripheral blood, taken 12 weeks after starting pembrolizumab. The receptors derive from an adult with mismatch repair-deficient cancer. CDR3s leave out the opening cysteine and the closing phenylalanine or tryptophan.

j_call: TRBJ2-1
v_call: TRBV5-4
cdr3_aa: ASSRNPLAGGGDEQF

j_call: TRBJ2-3
v_call: TRBV9
cdr3_aa: ASSRKEFRDGVLDTQY

j_call: TRBJ2-1
v_call: TRBV28
cdr3_aa: ASSYRTSGQYNEQF

j_call: TRBJ1-5
v_call: TRBV6-1
cdr3_aa: ASGRQYDNQPQH

j_call: TRBJ1-1
v_call: TRBV5-1
cdr3_aa: ASSPEGGFTEAF

j_call: TRBJ2-2
v_call: TRBV21-1
cdr3_aa: ASRRDRGRVHTGELF

j_call: TRBJ1-5
v_call: TRBV7-2
cdr3_aa: ASSLGWTGGLYSNQPQH

j_call: TRBJ1-4
v_call: TRBV7-2
cdr3_aa: ASSLEKKLF

j_call: TRBJ2-3
v_call: TRBV29-1
cdr3_aa: SVERAGSTDTQY

j_call: TRBJ1-5
v_call: TRBV6-1
cdr3_aa: ATKTDSNQPQH

j_call: TRBJ2-7
v_call: TRBV5-6
cdr3_aa: ASSSPGFYEQY

j_call: TRBJ1-2
v_call: TRBV5-6
cdr3_aa: ASSSGTDYGYT

j_call: TRBJ1-4
v_call: TRBV30
cdr3_aa: AWSAQATNEKLF

j_call: TRBJ2-4
v_call: TRBV9
cdr3_aa: ASSGRGRGSLGNIQY

j_call: TRBJ2-7
v_call: TRBV6-6
cdr3_aa: ASSAGSEQY

j_call: TRBJ1-1
v_call: TRBV6-6
cdr3_aa: ASSYERNTEAF

j_call: TRBJ2-5
v_call: TRBV6-1
cdr3_aa: ASRGQGMETQY

j_call: TRBJ2-3
v_call: TRBV19
cdr3_aa: ASSITSGSPDTQY

j_call: TRBJ1-1
v_call: TRBV14
cdr3_aa: ASSQALQNTEAF

j_call: TRBJ2-7
v_call: TRBV7-9
cdr3_aa: ASSLVVSGRAPNYEQY

j_call: TRBJ2-2
v_call: TRBV2
cdr3_aa: ASSEVTAGELF

j_call: TRBJ1-1
v_call: TRBV18
cdr3_aa: ASSPASGQGAVRVEAF

j_call: TRBJ1-4
v_call: TRBV9
cdr3_aa: ASSGTGGDYEKLF

j_call: TRBJ2-3
v_call: TRBV7-8
cdr3_aa: ASSPYSGLSTDTQY

j_call: TRBJ1-5
v_call: TRBV6-1
cdr3_aa: ASSGAVAPSGNQPQH

j_call: TRBJ1-4
v_call: TRBV4-2
cdr3_aa: ASSQNEKLF

j_call: TRBJ2-7
v_call: TRBV6-6
cdr3_aa: ASSYPLRPDPYEQY

j_call: TRBJ1-5
v_call: TRBV11-2
cdr3_aa: ASSVSQAPNQPQH

j_call: TRBJ1-1
v_call: TRBV25-1
cdr3_aa: ASSDAGTKGSTEAF

j_call: TRBJ2-7
v_call: TRBV28
cdr3_aa: ASRPGLAETYEQY

j_call: TRBJ1-2
v_call: TRBV21-1
cdr3_aa: ASSPAQGFFRGYT

j_call: TRBJ2-1
v_call: TRBV2
cdr3_aa: ASKLGVKGSYNEQF

j_call: TRBJ1-1
v_call: TRBV6-5
cdr3_aa: ASRRDRPNTEAF

j_call: TRBJ2-1
v_call: TRBV9
cdr3_aa: ASSVRTGSSYNEQF

j_call: TRBJ2-7
v_call: TRBV10-2
cdr3_aa: ASSESKTGEISYEQY

j_call: TRBJ2-4
v_call: TRBV5-1
cdr3_aa: ASSLATGTSGIGGKNIQY

j_call: TRBJ2-1
v_call: TRBV15
cdr3_aa: ATSRVRLAGYNEQF

j_call: TRBJ2-5
v_call: TRBV4-2
cdr3_aa: ASRIELAGGETQY